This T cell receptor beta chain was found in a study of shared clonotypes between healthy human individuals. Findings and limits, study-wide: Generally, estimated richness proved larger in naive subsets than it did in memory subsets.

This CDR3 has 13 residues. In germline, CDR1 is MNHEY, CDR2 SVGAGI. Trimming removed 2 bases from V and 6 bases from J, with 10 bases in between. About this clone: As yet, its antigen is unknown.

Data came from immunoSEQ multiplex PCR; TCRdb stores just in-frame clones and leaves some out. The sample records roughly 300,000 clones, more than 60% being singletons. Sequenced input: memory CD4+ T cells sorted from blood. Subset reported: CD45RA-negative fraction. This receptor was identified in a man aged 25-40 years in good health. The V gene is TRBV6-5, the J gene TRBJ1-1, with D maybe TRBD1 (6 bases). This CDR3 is CASSYLGGSEAFF. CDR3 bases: TGTGCCAGCAGTTACCTAGGGGGATCTGAAGCTTTCTTT.